These 6 T cell receptor beta chains were all obtained from the same sample, sequenced in a study of blood T cell repertoires in COVID-19. Assay: immunoSEQ multiplex PCR; the TCRdb copy retains only in-frame clones and omits some. The table records around 320,000 clones, 90% of them present only once. Sequences were obtained from PBMCs or T cells enriched from blood (not recorded which). Every receptor here comes from a woman aged 30 to 39 who had been exposed to COVID-19.

The J gene is TRBJ1-2, the V gene TRBV3-1 (or the pseudogene TRBV3-2); D may be TRBD1 (5 bases). Trimming removed 3 bases from V and 8 bases from J, with 16 bases in between. The CDR3 is made up of 14 amino acids. CDR1 is LGHDT and CDR2 is YNNKEL in the germline V gene (reference sequence). CDR3 sequence reads: CASSHLRGGGGYTF. CDR3 nucleotide sequence: TGTGCCAGCAGCCACCTTCGGGGGGGTGGAGGCTACACCTTC.

This chain links TRBV5-4 with TRBJ1-6; tentative D call: TRBD1 (5 bases). CDR1 and CDR2 from the germline V gene are SGHNT and YYREEE (reference sequence). The CDR3 covers 16 residues. Trimming removed 5 bases at V and 5 bases at J, with 17 bases between. The CDR3 loop is CASSPGRGSHNSPLHF. DNA for the CDR3: TGTGCCAGCAGTCCAGGGCGGGGTTCCCATAATTCACCCCTCCACTTT.

The CDR3 reads CASSQTRQGNTEAFF. CDR3 in DNA: TGCGCCAGCAGCCAAACGCGACAGGGTAACACTGAAGCTTTCTTT. The genes are TRBV4-3 and TRBJ1-1; 7 bases are shared with TRBD1. CDR3 length: 15 residues. V lost 2 bases, J lost 2 bases, and 5 bases stayed unmatched. Germline-derived CDR1 and CDR2 are LGHNA and YSLEER.

This chain links TRBV10-1 with TRBJ1-5, with 7 bases matching TRBD1. Germline lookup yields CDR1 WNHNN and CDR2 SYGVQD (reference sequence). V lost 10 bases and J lost 5; bases outside the gene matches: 5. There are 12 residues in the CDR3. The CDR3, as DNA: TGCGCCAAGCGACAGGGTGATCAGCCCCAGCATTTT. Its translation is CAKRQGDQPQHF.

This sequence joins TRBV4-3 and TRBJ2-4; the D is unclear. Trimming left V 0 bases short and J 0 bases short, with 6 bases between. This CDR3 has 15 residues. Germline lookup yields CDR1 LGHNA and CDR2 YSLEER. Here the CDR3 DNA reads TGCGCCAGCAGCCAAGATCAGGCAGCCAAAAACATTCAGTACTTC. Its translation: CASSQDQAAKNIQYF.

The V gene is TRBV5-1, the J gene TRBJ2-2; tentatively, D is TRBD1 (5 bases). The V gene lost 0 bases and the J gene lost 7 bases, with 13 bases spanning the gap. The CDR3 totals 15 residues. Germline V CDR1 and CDR2: SGHRS, YFSETQ. The CDR3 sequence is CASSLAVQENGELFF. The DNA for the CDR3 is TGCGCCAGCAGCTTGGCCGTACAGGAGAACGGGGAGCTGTTTTTT.